A single sample gave rise to the 9 T cell receptor beta chains below, sequenced in a study of Tregs in tolerant kidney transplant recipients. TCRdb's copy holds only in-frame clones and misses some; the assay was immunoSEQ multiplex PCR. This sample contains approximately 31,000 clones. The sample was CD8+ T cells from blood, taken before the transplant. The receptors originated from a human donor who received a combined kidney and bone marrow transplant.

Remarks on this clone: The read falls 3 residues short of the CDR3 end, and the missing part is taken from the germline J gene. V gene TRBV5-1 combines with J gene TRBJ2-5, with 15 bases that match TRBD2. The CDR3 has 18 residues. V lost 4 bases to trimming and J lost 4 bases; unmatched junction nucleotides: 11. Germline assignment: CDR1 SGHRS and CDR2 YFSETQ. The CDR3 reads CASSTGTGTSGRSETQYF. The DNA read from the CDR3 is TGCGCCAGCAGCACAGGTACCGGGACTAGCGGGAGGTCAGAGACC.

Remarks on this clone: The DNA ends 3 residues before the CDR3 does, and the rest of the CDR3 is filled in from the germline J gene. The chain combines TRBV2 with TRBJ2-7; 8 bases are shared with TRBD2. J lost 3 bases, V lost 8 bases, and 6 bases had no gene match. Germline values: CDR1 SNHLY, CDR2 FYNNEI. This CDR3 spans 13 amino acids. The CDR3 here is CASGLALDYEQYF. The part of the CDR3 DNA that was read is TGTGCCAGCGGACTAGCCTTAGACTACGAG.

With regard to this clone: From the germline J gene comes the end of the CDR3, since the read stops 3 residues before it. The rearrangement links TRBV7-8 to TRBJ2-1; D call uncertain. CDR1 and CDR2 (germline): SGHVS, FQNEAQ. The germline V and J ends were trimmed by 2 bases and 0 bases, with 11 bases remaining between them. The length of the CDR3 is 16 residues. Partial CDR3 DNA: TGTGCCAGCAGCTTAAATAAGCTACGCTCCTACAATGAG. It translates to CASSLNKLRSYNE. The whole CDR3 protein is CASSLNKLRSYNEQFF.

The CDR3 bases that were read are TGTGCCGGGCTTTATCCGGGACAGGGCTACGAG. It is translated as CAGLYPGQGYE. The complete CDR3 sequence is CAGLYPGQGYEQYF. This sequence joins TRBV30 and TRBJ2-7; 9 nucleotides align to TRBD1. The read falls 3 residues short of the CDR3 end, and the missing part is taken from the germline J gene. In germline, CDR1 is GTSNPN, CDR2 SVGIG (reference sequence). The CDR3 is 14 amino acids. After removal of 8 bases from V and 3 bases from J, the junction contained 11 bases not matched to a gene.

Comment on this clone: Read data end 3 residues before the CDR3 end; the end is taken from the germline J gene. V gene TRBV19 combines with J gene TRBJ2-1; 11 bases are shared with TRBD2. The CDR3 sequence is 13 residues long. Germline values: CDR1 LNHDA, CDR2 SQIVND (reference sequence). V lost 5 bases and J lost 9; bases outside the gene matches: 3. CDR3 residues: CASSVGTSGEQFF. CDR3 bases read: TGTGCCAGTAGTGTGGGGACTAGCGGTGAG.

As regards this clone: The read comes to an end 3 residues before the CDR3 does, leaving the germline J gene to fill in the end. V is TRBV2 and J is TRBJ1-1; D is undetermined. Germline CDR1 reads SNHLY; CDR2 reads FYNNEI. The V end lost 4 bases, the J end lost 1 base, and 10 bases lay between the germline ends. The CDR3 spans 14 residues. The part of the CDR3 DNA that was read is TGTGCCAGCAGTGCATCTGCAGGGAACACTGAA. It encodes CASSASAGNTE. In full, the CDR3 reads CASSASAGNTEAFF.

About this clone itself: The read gets to within 3 residues of the CDR3 end, and the germline J gene fills in the rest. Additional DNA sequences in this sample encode the identical CDR3. The chain recombines TRBV7-6 with TRBJ2-3; weak D call: TRBD1 (6 bases). The germline V gene has CDR1 SGHVS and CDR2 FNYEAQ. The CDR3 consists of 15 residues. V dropped 5 bases and J dropped 6 bases, with 18 bases sitting between them. The sequenced part of the CDR3 DNA is TGTGCCAGCAGCAATACCGGGACCCAGGGGGATACG. It specifies CASSNTGTQGDT. The complete CDR3 protein is CASSNTGTQGDTQYF.

For this clone: The read halts 3 residues ahead of the CDR3 end, with the missing end drawn from the germline J gene. This sequence joins TRBV28 and TRBJ1-4, with 7 bases matching TRBD1. The CDR3 spans 15 residues. The germline gives CDR1 MDHEN, CDR2 SYDVKM. V was pared by 4 bases and J by 3 bases, with 5 bases of the junction left unmatched. The CDR3 sequence: CASSSQTGPNEKLFF. The sequenced CDR3 bases are TGTGCCAGCAGTTCCCAGACAGGGCCTAATGAAAAA.

On this clone itself: The sequence runs out 3 residues before the end of the CDR3; the remainder is reconstructed from the germline J gene. The V call is TRBV7-8, the J call TRBJ2-4, with D hard to call. This CDR3 spans 13 amino acids. V lost 5 bases and J 1 base, leaving 6 bases between the germline ends. CDR1 is SGHVS, CDR2 FQNEAQ, per germline. The CDR3 here is CASSPRAKNIQYF. The part of the CDR3 DNA that was read is TGTGCCAGCAGCCCTAGGGCCAAAAACATT.